These T cell receptor beta chains were read from a single sample in a study of OX40 agonist ivuxolimab in advanced cancers. Here immunoSEQ multiplex PCR was the method, and the copy in TCRdb shows in-frame clones only, minus some. This sample has about 37,000 clones; around four fifths occur once, and the top ten carry less than 45%. Sequencing was performed on CD4+ or CD8+ T cells sorted from blood, taken in a trial of the OX40 agonist ivuxolimab. The receptors come from an adult with an advanced solid tumor such as melanoma, head and neck, liver or kidney cancer. Both conserved end residues are part of each CDR3. A D gene is named only where the DNA matches it firmly. Clone size is stated in some rows and not others, as once, few, many or a class when expanded.

V: TRBV9; D: TRBD2; size: NA; J: TRBJ2-7; CDR3: CASSVVSGAGKGEQYF; DNA: TGTGCCAGCAGCGTAGTATCGGGAGCGGGAAAAGGCGAGCAGTACTTC
V: TRBV5-1; D: TRBD1; size: NA; J: TRBJ2-7; CDR3: CASSPDRVPYEQYF; DNA: TGCGCCAGCAGCCCGGACAGGGTACCCTACGAGCAGTACTTC
V: TRBV7-9; D: TRBD1; size: NA; J: TRBJ2-2; CDR3: CASRFRDRETGELFF; DNA: TGTGCCAGCAGGTTCCGGGACAGGGAAACCGGGGAGCTGTTTTTT
V: TRBV9; D: NA; size: NA; J: TRBJ1-1; CDR3: CASSPPGFLGTEAFF; DNA: TGTGCCAGCAGCCCTCCGGGCTTCCTGGGCACTGAAGCTTTCTTT
V: TRBV6-6; D: TRBD1; size: few; J: TRBJ2-1; CDR3: CATQGARANEQFF; DNA: TGTGCTACACAGGGGGCCCGCGCAAATGAGCAGTTCTTC
V: TRBV11-1; D: TRBD1; size: few; J: TRBJ2-1; CDR3: CASSLTGGREVFF; DNA: TGTGCCAGCAGCTTGACAGGGGGGCGAGAGGTGTTCTTC
V: TRBV27; D: NA; size: few; J: TRBJ2-7; CDR3: CASSSSYEQYF; DNA: TGTGCCAGCAGTTCCTCCTACGAGCAGTACTTC
V: TRBV5-4; D: NA; size: NA; J: TRBJ1-2; CDR3: CASSSLTYLSERSGYTF; DNA: TGTGCCAGCAGCTCGTTGACCTATCTTAGTGAGAGGTCGGGCTACACCTTC
V: TRBV6-6; D: TRBD1; size: NA; J: TRBJ1-5; CDR3: CASSAGQGGNQPQHF; DNA: TGTGCCAGCAGTGCCGGCCAGGGGGGCAATCAGCCCCAGCATTTT
V: TRBV2; D: TRBD2; size: NA; J: TRBJ2-3; CDR3: CASSELAGATDTQYF; DNA: TGTGCCAGCAGTGAGCTAGCGGGAGCCACAGATACGCAGTATTTT
V: TRBV14; D: NA; size: NA; J: TRBJ1-1; CDR3: CATTGNAEAFF; DNA: TGTGCCACCACAGGGAACGCTGAAGCTTTCTTT
V: TRBV2; D: TRBD1; size: NA; J: TRBJ2-7; CDR3: CASTQGEQTNGEQYF; DNA: TGTGCCAGCACCCAGGGGGAACAGACAAACGGCGAGCAGTACTTC
V: TRBV11-2; D: NA; size: NA; J: TRBJ1-3; CDR3: CASSLIGSGNTIYF; DNA: TGTGCCAGCAGCTTAATTGGCTCTGGAAACACCATATATTTT
V: TRBV5-1; D: NA; size: few; J: TRBJ1-5; CDR3: CASSPGSNSNQPQHF; DNA: TGCGCCAGCAGCCCTGGTAGCAATAGCAATCAGCCCCAGCATTTT
V: TRBV19; D: NA; size: NA; J: TRBJ1-4; CDR3: CASSMRQSNEKLFF; DNA: TGTGCCAGTAGTATGAGGCAGTCCAATGAAAAACTGTTTTTT
V: TRBV12-5; D: TRBD1; size: NA; J: TRBJ1-2; CDR3: CASGWGTGTYGYTF; DNA: TGTGCTAGTGGTTGGGGGACAGGGACCTATGGCTACACCTTC